The next 19 T cell receptor beta chains were all read from a single sample in a study of T cell responses to AZD1222 COVID-19 vaccine. Clones were read by immunoSEQ multiplex PCR, and TCRdb kept only the in-frame ones, dropping some. In the table there are nearly 200,000 clones, around 93% of which are singletons. The specimen comprised peripheral blood, sampled 28 days after the second AZD1222 dose. These receptors all stem from an adult who received the AZD1222 COVID-19 vaccine.

The CDR3 coding sequence is TGTGCCAGCCTGACAGGGAGTCCCTACGAGCAGTACTTC. This translates into CASLTGSPYEQYF. The chain combines TRBV6-5 with TRBJ2-7; TRBD1 aligns across 7 bases. This CDR3 is built from 13 residues. Losses at the gene ends were 8 bases for V and 2 bases for J; bases not matched to a gene: 6. The germline V gene encodes CDR1 MNHEY and CDR2 SVGAGI.

DNA of the CDR3: TGTGCCAGCAGCTTGGGCAGGGGGCAGGGCAATCAGCCCCAGCATTTT. Translated: CASSLGRGQGNQPQHF. The chain employs TRBV7-8 and TRBJ1-5; 8 nucleotides align to TRBD1. CDR3 length equals 16 residues. Trimming cost V 3 bases and J 2 bases; bases outside gene matches: 6. Germline V gene data show CDR1 as SGHVS and CDR2 as FQNEAQ.

The genes are TRBV7-9 and TRBJ1-5; D gene unclear. The V end lost 1 base, the J end lost 3 bases, and 10 bases lay between the germline ends. The CDR3 spans 15 residues. Germline V gene lookup returns CDR1 SEHNR and CDR2 FQNEAQ (reference sequence). In DNA form, the CDR3 reads TGTGCCAGCAGCTTAGATGCCCTTAACAATCAGCCCCAGCATTTT. Translating it yields CASSLDALNNQPQHF.

The rearrangement joins TRBV10-2 to TRBJ1-1, with TRBD1 as a possible D gene (5 bases). The V end lost 6 bases, the J end lost 11 bases, and 13 bases lay between the germline ends. The germline V gene encodes CDR1 WSHSY and CDR2 SAAADI. CDR3 length: 11 residues. The chain's CDR3 is CASSPGLAAFF. The CDR3 DNA reads TGCGCCAGCAGCCCAGGGTTAGCTGCTTTCTTT.

J is TRBJ2-7 and V is TRBV19, with D uncertain. This CDR3 comprises 16 residues. Germline V lookup: CDR1 LNHDA, CDR2 SQIVND (reference sequence). V lost 0 bases to trimming and J lost 0 bases, with 12 bases between them. The CDR3 spells CASSIDGLRTSYEQYF. The CDR3 region has the DNA TGTGCCAGTAGTATAGATGGGCTCCGGACCTCCTACGAGCAGTACTTC.

The chain carries TRBV28 and TRBJ1-2; possible D gene TRBD1, 5 bases. Germline V gene sequence: CDR1 MDHEN, CDR2 SYDVKM. There are 14 residues in the CDR3. Trimming took 6 bases from V and 4 from J, leaving 15 bases between them. Here the CDR3 reads CASSRNRQSYGYTF. The CDR3 nucleotides read TGTGCCAGCAGCCGTAACCGACAGTCCTATGGCTACACCTTC.

The gene calls are TRBV18 and TRBJ1-3; possibly TRBD1 for D (6 bases). The CDR3 extends over 16 amino acids. Germline V gene data show CDR1 as KGHSH and CDR2 as LQKENI. Deletions cut 2 bases from V and 3 bases from J, with 14 bases between. The CDR3: CASSPSPGASGNTIYF. The CDR3 DNA is TGTGCCAGCTCACCAAGCCCGGGGGCGAGTGGAAACACCATATATTTT. The full variable domain, with the rest looked up from reference TRBV18 and TRBJ1-3, is NAGVMQNPRHLVRRRGQEARLRCSPMKGHSHVYWYRQLPEEGLKFMVYLQKENIIDESGMPKERFSAEFPKEGPSILRIQQVVRGDSAAYFCASSPSPGASGNTIYFGEGSWLTVV.

J is TRBJ2-5 and V is TRBV5-8; D is ambiguous. The CDR3 runs 13 residues. The V gene's germline CDR1 is SGHTS and CDR2 YDEGEE. Between the trimmed V and J ends, which lost 4 bases and 1 base, there was a span of 8 bases. The CDR3 here is CASSRDFQETQYF. CDR3 DNA sequence: TGTGCCAGCAGCCGTGACTTCCAAGAGACCCAGTACTTC.

The gene calls are TRBV18 and TRBJ1-5; D gene unclear. Looked up from germline, CDR1 is KGHSH and CDR2 is LQKENI. Trimming cost V 3 bases and J 4 bases, with 13 bases left between them. The CDR3 runs 15 residues. This chain's CDR3 is CASSPASNSNQPQHF. The CDR3 DNA follows: TGTGCCAGCTCACCCGCCTCGAACTCGAATCAGCCCCAGCATTTT.

The rearrangement uses TRBV21-1 and TRBJ1-2; the DNA was not compared with TRBD1, the D call given in the table. TRBV21-1 is assigned pseudogene status. The CDR3 runs to 19 residues. The CDR3: CASSKATRLRVGGYYGYTF. CDR3 bases: TGTGCCAGCAGCAAAGCTACCCGGTTAAGGGTAGGGGGCTACTATGGCTACACCTTC.

This clone was observed once. This rearrangement joins TRBV27 to TRBJ2-2; no reliable D call. The CDR3 totals 15 residues. Germline V gene data show CDR1 as MNHEY and CDR2 as SMNVEV (reference sequence). The V end was cut by 2 bases, the J end by 5 bases, with 12 bases between. For the CDR3, the DNA is TGTGCCAGCAGTTTAAGGCAGGCTCGGACCGGGGAGCTGTTTTTT. As protein: CASSLRQARTGELFF.

This chain uses TRBV15 with TRBJ1-1; TRBD1 is a possible D gene (5 bases). CDR1 and CDR2 from the germline V gene are LNHNV and YYDKDF (reference sequence). CDR3 length: 13 amino acids. Trimming left V 5 bases short and J 1 base short, with 8 bases between. CDR3: CATSRDRNTEAFF. CDR3 bases: TGTGCCACCAGCCGGGACCGGAACACTGAAGCTTTCTTT.

The V and J genes are TRBV27 and TRBJ2-3; 10 bases align to TRBD2. CDR3 length equals 14 residues. The germline gives CDR1 MNHEY, CDR2 SMNVEV (reference sequence). J lost 4 bases, V lost 10 bases, and 8 bases had no gene match. This chain's CDR3 is CATTAGGLADTQYF. The CDR3 bases are TGTGCCACCACAGCGGGGGGGCTGGCAGATACGCAGTATTTT.

V is TRBV4-2 and J is TRBJ1-2, with D maybe TRBD1 (5 bases). The CDR3 loop spans 15 amino acids. V was clipped by 0 bases and J by 2 bases, with 10 bases between them. Germline loops: CDR1 LGHNA, CDR2 YNFKEQ. The CDR3 loop is CASSQEPQGNYGYTF. CDR3 DNA sequence: TGTGCCAGCAGCCAAGAGCCGCAGGGAAACTATGGCTACACCTTC.

The CDR3 loop is CASSHNPPQTGTEAFF. In DNA, the CDR3 is TGTGCCAGCTCACACAACCCGCCCCAGACAGGAACTGAAGCTTTCTTT. The chain combines TRBV18 with TRBJ1-1, with D maybe TRBD1 (6 bases). Per the germline V gene, CDR1 is KGHSH and CDR2 is LQKENI. The V end was cut by 4 bases, the J end by 5 bases, with 20 bases between. The CDR3 loop spans 16 amino acids.

The chain carries TRBV5-1 and TRBJ1-1, with 7 bases matching TRBD1. CDR3 length equals 17 residues. With V trimmed by 3 bases and J by 1 base, 12 bases remained unmatched. Germline CDR1 and CDR2: SGHRS and YFSETQ. CDR3 sequence (DNA): TGCGCCAGCAGCTCCCCGGGGGAGGGGGCGGGGAACACTGAAGCTTTCTTT. Its protein is CASSSPGEGAGNTEAFF.

The V and J genes are TRBV24-1 and TRBJ2-3; D may be TRBD1 or TRBD2 (5 bases each). Germline CDR1 KGHDR, CDR2 SFDVKD. Trimming cost V 6 bases and J 3 bases, with 12 bases left between them. The CDR3 sequence is 14 residues long. The CDR3 DNA reads TGTGCCACCAGTCCGCCGGGACCAACAGATACGCAGTATTTT. Encoded protein: CATSPPGPTDTQYF.

The chain joins TRBV19 to TRBJ2-2, with TRBD2 identical over 13 bases. V lost 6 bases to trimming and J lost 3 bases; unmatched junction nucleotides: 1. The CDR3 spans 15 residues. Germline assignment: CDR1 LNHDA and CDR2 SQIVND (reference sequence). CDR3 sequence: CASRGLAGYTGELFF. The CDR3 DNA is TGTGCCAGTAGGGGACTAGCGGGGTACACCGGGGAGCTGTTTTTT.

This clone showed up just once. Written as DNA, the CDR3 is TGCGCCAGCAGCCGAGGACAGGGGAGCGATGGCGGCTACACCTTC. Translation gives CASSRGQGSDGGYTF. V and J are TRBV4-1 and TRBJ1-2, with 9 nucleotides matching TRBD1. From germline, CDR1 is MGHRA and CDR2 YSYEKL. The CDR3 is 15 amino acids. With V trimmed by 4 bases and J by 8 bases, 11 bases remained unmatched.